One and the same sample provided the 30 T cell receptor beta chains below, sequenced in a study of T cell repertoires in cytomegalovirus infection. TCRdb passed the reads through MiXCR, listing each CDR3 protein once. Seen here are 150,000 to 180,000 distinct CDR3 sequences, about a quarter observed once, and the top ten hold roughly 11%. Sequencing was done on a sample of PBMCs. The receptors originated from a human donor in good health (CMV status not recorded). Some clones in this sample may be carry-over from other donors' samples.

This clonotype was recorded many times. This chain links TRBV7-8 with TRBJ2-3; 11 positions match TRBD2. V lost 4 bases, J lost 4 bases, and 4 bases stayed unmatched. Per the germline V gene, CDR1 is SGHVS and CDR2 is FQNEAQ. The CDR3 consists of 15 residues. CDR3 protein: CASSSLLAGADTQYF. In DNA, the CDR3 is TGTGCCAGCAGCTCCTTACTAGCGGGGGCAGATACGCAGTATTTT.

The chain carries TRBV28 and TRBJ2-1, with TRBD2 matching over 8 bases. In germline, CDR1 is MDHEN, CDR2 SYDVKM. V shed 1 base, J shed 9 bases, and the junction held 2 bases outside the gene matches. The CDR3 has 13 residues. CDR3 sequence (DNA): TGTGCCAGCAGTTTATCGGGGGGGCTTGAGCAGTTCTTC. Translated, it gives CASSLSGGLEQFF.

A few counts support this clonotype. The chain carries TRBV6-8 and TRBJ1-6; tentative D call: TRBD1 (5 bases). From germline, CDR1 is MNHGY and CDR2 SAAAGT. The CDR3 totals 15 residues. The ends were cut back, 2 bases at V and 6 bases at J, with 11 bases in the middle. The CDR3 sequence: CASSYGGAANSPLHF. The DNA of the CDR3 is TGTGCCAGCAGTTACGGTGGGGCGGCTAATTCACCCCTCCACTTT.

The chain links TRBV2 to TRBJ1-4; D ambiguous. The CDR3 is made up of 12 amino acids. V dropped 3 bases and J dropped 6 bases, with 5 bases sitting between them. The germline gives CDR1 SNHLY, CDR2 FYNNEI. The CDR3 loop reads CASSDGYEKLFF. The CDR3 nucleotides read TGTGCCAGCAGTGACGGATATGAAAAACTGTTTTTT.

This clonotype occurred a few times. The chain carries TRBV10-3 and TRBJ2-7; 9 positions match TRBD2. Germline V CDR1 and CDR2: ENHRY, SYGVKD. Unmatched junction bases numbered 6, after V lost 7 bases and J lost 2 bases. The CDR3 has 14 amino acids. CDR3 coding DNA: TGTGCCATCACGGAGGTAGCGGGGGCCTACGAGCAGTACTTC. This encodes CAITEVAGAYEQYF.

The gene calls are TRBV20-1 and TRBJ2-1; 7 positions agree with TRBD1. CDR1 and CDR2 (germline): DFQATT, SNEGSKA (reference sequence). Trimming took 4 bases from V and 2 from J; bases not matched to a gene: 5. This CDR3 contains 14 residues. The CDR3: CSANRGATYNEQFF. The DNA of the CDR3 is TGCAGTGCTAACAGGGGAGCCACCTACAATGAGCAGTTCTTC.

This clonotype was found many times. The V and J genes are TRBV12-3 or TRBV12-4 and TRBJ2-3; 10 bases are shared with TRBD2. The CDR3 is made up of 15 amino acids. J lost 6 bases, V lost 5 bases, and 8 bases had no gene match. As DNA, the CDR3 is TGTGCCAGCAGTAACCTAGCGGGGGCGTCGGATACGCAGTATTTT. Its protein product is CASSNLAGASDTQYF.

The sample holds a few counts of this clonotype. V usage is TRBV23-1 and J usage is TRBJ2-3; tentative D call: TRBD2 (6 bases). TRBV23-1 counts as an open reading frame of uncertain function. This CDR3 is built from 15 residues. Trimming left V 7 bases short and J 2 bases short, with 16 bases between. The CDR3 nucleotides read TGCGCCAGCACTGAGGGAACTAGCATCACAGATACGCAGTATTTT. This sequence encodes CASTEGTSITDTQYF.

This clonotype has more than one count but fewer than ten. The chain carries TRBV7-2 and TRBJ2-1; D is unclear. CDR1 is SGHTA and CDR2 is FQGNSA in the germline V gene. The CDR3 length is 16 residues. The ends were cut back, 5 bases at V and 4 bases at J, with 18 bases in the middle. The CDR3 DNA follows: TGTGCCAGCAGCCAAGGCTCCCAAACAATTTACAATGAGCAGTTCTTC. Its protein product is CASSQGSQTIYNEQFF.

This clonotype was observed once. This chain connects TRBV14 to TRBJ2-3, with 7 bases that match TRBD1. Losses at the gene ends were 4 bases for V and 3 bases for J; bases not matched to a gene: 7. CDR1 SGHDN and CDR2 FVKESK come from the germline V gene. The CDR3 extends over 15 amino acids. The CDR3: CASSLTGAVTDTQYF. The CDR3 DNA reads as TGTGCCAGCAGCCTAACAGGGGCTGTAACAGATACGCAGTATTTT. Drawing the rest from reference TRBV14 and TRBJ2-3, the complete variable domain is EAGVTQFPSHSVIEKGQTVTLRCDPISGHDNLYWYRRVMGKEIKFLLHFVKESKQDESGMPNNRFLAERTGGTYSTLKVQPAELEDSGVYFCASSLTGAVTDTQYFGPGTRLTVL.

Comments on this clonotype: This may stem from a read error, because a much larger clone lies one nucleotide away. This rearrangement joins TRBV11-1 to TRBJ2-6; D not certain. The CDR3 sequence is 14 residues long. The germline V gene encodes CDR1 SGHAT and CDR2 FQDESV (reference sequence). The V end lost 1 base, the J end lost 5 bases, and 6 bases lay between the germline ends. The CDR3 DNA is TGTGCCAGCAGCTTAGTGGACCGGGCCAACGTCCTGACTTTC. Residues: CASSLVDRANVLTF.

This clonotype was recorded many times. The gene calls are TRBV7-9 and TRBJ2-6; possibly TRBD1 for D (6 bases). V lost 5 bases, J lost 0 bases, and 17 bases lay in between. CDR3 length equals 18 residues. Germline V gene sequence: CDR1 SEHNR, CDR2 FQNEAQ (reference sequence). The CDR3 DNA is TGTGCCAGCAGCCCCGGAGAGGGGGTCTACTCTGGGGCCAACGTCCTGACTTTC. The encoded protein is CASSPGEGVYSGANVLTF.

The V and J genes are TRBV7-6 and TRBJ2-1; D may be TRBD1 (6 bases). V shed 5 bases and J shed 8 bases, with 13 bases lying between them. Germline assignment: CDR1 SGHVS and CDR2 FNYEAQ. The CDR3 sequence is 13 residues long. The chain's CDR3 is CASSPRGKDEQFF. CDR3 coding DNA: TGTGCCAGCAGCCCCAGGGGTAAGGATGAGCAGTTCTTC.

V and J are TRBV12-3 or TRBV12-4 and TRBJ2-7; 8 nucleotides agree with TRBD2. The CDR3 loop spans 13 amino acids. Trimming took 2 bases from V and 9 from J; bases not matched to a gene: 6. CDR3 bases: TGTGCCAGCAGTTTAAGTAGCGGGAACCTGCAGTACTTC. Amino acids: CASSLSSGNLQYF.

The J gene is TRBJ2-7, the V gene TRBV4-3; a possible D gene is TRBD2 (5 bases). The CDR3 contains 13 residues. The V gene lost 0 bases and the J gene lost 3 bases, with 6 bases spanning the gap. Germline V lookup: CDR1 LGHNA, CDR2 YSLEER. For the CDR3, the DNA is TGCGCCAGCAGCCAAGAGAGGGTCTACGAGCAGTACTTC. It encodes CASSQERVYEQYF.

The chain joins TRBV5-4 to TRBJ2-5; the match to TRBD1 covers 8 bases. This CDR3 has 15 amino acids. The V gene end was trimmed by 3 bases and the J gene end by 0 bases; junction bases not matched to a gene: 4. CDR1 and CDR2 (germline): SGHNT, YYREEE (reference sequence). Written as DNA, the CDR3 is TGTGCCAGCAGCTCCAGGGACAGGTACCAAGAGACCCAGTACTTC. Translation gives CASSSRDRYQETQYF.

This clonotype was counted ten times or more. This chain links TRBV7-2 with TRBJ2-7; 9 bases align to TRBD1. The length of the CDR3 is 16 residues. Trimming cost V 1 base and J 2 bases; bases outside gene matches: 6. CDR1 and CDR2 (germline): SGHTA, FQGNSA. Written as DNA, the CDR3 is TGTGCCAGCAGCTTAGACCAGGACAGGGGTACCTACGAGCAGTACTTC. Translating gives CASSLDQDRGTYEQYF.

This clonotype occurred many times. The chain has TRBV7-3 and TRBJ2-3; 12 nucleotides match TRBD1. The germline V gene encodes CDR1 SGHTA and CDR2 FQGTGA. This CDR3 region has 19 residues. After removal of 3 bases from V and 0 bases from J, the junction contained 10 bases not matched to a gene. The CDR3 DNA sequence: TGTGCCAGCAGCTTTAAGTGGGACAGGGGGCCCCGAAGCACAGATACGCAGTATTTT. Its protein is CASSFKWDRGPRSTDTQYF.

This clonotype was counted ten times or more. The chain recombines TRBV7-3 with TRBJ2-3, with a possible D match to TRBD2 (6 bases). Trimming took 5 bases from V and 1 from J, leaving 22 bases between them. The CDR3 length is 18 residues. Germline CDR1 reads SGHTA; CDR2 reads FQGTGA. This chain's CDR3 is CASSHSWASDGGTDTQYF. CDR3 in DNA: TGTGCCAGCAGCCACTCTTGGGCTAGCGATGGCGGCACAGATACGCAGTATTTT.

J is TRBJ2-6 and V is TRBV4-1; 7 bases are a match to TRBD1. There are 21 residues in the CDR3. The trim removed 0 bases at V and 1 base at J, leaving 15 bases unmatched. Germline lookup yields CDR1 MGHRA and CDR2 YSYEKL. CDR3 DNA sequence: TGCGCCAGCAGCCAAGATCATCCGGGACAGAAGTCCATTTCTGGGGCCAACGTCCTGACTTTC. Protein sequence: CASSQDHPGQKSISGANVLTF.

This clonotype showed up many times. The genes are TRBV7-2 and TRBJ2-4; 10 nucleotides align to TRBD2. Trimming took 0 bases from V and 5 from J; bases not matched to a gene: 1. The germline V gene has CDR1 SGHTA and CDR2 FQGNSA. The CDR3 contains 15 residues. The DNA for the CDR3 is TGTGCCAGCAGCTTAGCACTAGCGGGGCAAAACATTCAGTACTTC. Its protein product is CASSLALAGQNIQYF. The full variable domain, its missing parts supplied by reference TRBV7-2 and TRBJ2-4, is GAGVSQSPSNKVTEKGKDVELRCDPISGHTALYWYRQSLGQGLEFLIYFQGNSAPDKSGLPSDRFSAERTGGSVSTLTIQRTQQEDSAVYLCASSLALAGQNIQYFGAGTRLSVL.

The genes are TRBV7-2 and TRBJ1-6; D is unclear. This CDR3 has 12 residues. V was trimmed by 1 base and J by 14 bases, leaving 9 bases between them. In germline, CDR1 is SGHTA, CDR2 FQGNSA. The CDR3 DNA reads TGTGCCAGCAGCTTAGAGGGTAGGACCCTCCACTTT. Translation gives CASSLEGRTLHF.

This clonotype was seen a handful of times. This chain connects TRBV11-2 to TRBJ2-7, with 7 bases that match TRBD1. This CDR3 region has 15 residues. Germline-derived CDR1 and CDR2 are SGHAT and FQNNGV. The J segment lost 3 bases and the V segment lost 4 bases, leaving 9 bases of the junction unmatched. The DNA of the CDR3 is TGTGCCAGCAGCTCCAACAGGGGAAGAGGCTACGAGCAGTACTTC. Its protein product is CASSSNRGRGYEQYF.

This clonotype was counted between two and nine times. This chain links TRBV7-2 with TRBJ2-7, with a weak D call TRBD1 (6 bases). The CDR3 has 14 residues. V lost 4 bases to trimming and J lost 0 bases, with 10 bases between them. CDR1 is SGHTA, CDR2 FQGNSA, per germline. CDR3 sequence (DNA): TGTGCCAGCAGCTCAGACAGGTACTCCTACGAGCAGTACTTC. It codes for CASSSDRYSYEQYF.

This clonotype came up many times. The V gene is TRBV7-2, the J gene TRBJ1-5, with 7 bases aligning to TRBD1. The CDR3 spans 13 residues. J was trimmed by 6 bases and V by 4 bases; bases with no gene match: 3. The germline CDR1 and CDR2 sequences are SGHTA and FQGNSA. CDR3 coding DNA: TGTGCCAGCAGCTCTCAGGGGGGTCAGCCCCAGCATTTT. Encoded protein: CASSSQGGQPQHF.

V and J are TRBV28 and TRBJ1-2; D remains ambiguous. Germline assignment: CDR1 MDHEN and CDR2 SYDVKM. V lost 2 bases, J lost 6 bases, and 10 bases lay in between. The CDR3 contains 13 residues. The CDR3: CASSLQHKNGYTF. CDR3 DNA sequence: TGTGCCAGCAGTTTACAGCACAAGAATGGCTACACCTTC.

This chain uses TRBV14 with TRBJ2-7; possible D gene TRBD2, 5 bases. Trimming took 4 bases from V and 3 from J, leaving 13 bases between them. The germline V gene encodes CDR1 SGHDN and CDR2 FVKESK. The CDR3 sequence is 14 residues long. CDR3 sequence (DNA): TGTGCCAGCAGCCGGGGTAGCGTTGGCTACGAGCAGTACTTC. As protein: CASSRGSVGYEQYF.

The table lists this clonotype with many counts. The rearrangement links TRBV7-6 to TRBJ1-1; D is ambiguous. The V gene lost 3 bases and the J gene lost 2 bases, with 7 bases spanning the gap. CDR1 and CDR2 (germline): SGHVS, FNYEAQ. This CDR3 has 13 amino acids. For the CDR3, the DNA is TGTGCCAGCAGCTTCATGGCTAACACTGAAGCTTTCTTT. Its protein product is CASSFMANTEAFF.

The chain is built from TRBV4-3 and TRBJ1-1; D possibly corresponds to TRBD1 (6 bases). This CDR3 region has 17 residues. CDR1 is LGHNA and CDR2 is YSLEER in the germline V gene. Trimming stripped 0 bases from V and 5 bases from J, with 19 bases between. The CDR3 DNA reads TGCGCCAGCAGCCAAGATTCCGTCTCCGGGACACGGACTGAAGCTTTCTTT. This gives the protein CASSQDSVSGTRTEAFF.

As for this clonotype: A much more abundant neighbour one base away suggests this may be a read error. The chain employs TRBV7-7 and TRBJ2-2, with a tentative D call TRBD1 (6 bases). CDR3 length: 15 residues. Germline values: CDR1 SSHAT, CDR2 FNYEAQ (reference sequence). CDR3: CASSSVTGNTGKLFF. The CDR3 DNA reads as TGTGCTAGCAGTTCTGTTACAGGGAACACCGGGAAGCTGTTTTTT.